Shown below are 21 T cell receptor beta chains from a single sample sequenced in a study of shared clonotypes between healthy human individuals. Profiled with immunoSEQ multiplex PCR; TCRdb holds only in-frame clones, not every one. The data hold 1 million to 1.3 million clones, with about 84% observed a single time. The source material was memory CD4+ T cells from PBMCs. Subset noted: CD45RA-negative fraction. All receptors come from a man younger than 30 in good health. Some clones in this sample may be carry-over from other donors' samples.

This clone was detected only once. The rearrangement joins TRBV7-2 to TRBJ1-5, with a possible D match to TRBD1 (6 bases). Trimming cost V 3 bases and J 7 bases, with 19 bases left between them. Per germline, CDR1 SGHTA and CDR2 FQGNSA. The CDR3 spans 16 residues. The CDR3: CASSLGWGRGGQPQHF. The CDR3 nucleotides read TGTGCCAGCAGCTTGGGCTGGGGCAGGGGTGGGCAGCCCCAGCATTTT.

The genes are TRBV4-1 and TRBJ2-2; D call uncertain. V was cut by 1 base and J by 6 bases, with 6 bases left in between. The CDR3 contains 13 residues. Germline CDR1 reads MGHRA; CDR2 reads YSYEKL. The CDR3 DNA follows: TGCGCCAGCAGCCAAGCCTCTCCCGGGGAGCTGTTTTTT. It encodes CASSQASPGELFF.

The rearrangement uses TRBV28 and TRBJ1-1, with D possibly TRBD1 on 5 matching bases. The CDR3 is 15 residues long. Germline-derived CDR1 and CDR2 are MDHEN and SYDVKM. V was pared by 8 bases and J by 6 bases, with 22 bases between. CDR3 in amino acids: CASRKFMGEQSEAFF. CDR3 DNA sequence: TGTGCCAGCCGTAAGTTTATGGGGGAACAGTCTGAAGCTTTCTTT.

The CDR3 bases are TGCGCCAGCAGCTTGGACGGGGGAAAGGTCGTCGAGCAGTACTTC. It translates to CASSLDGGKVVEQYF. The chain joins TRBV5-1 to TRBJ2-7, with D possibly being TRBD2 (6 bases). There are 15 residues in the CDR3. Germline V gene sequence: CDR1 SGHRS, CDR2 YFSETQ. V lost 0 bases, J lost 6 bases, and 16 bases lay in between.

The rearrangement links TRBV28 to TRBJ2-3; perhaps TRBD1 as D (6 bases). Trimming pared 6 bases from V and 5 bases from J, leaving 15 bases between. The CDR3 extends over 14 amino acids. CDR1 and CDR2 (germline): MDHEN, SYDVKM. CDR3 residues: CASSEWGLGDTQYF. CDR3 nucleotide sequence: TGTGCCAGCAGCGAATGGGGGCTGGGAGATACGCAGTATTTT.

This clone was recorded at least ten times. Other DNA sequences within the sample encode an identical CDR3. The CDR3 nucleotides read TGTGCCAGCAGTTTAGCGGGCGTAGGGGAGACCCAGTACTTC. Protein product: CASSLAGVGETQYF. This sequence joins TRBV28 and TRBJ2-5; TRBD2 is a possible D gene (5 bases). The CDR3 loop spans 14 amino acids. V lost 2 bases, J lost 5 bases, and 12 bases lay in between. CDR1 MDHEN and CDR2 SYDVKM come from the germline V gene.

This clone was counted at least ten times. The chain employs TRBV7-9 and TRBJ2-7; the D gene is possibly TRBD2 (6 bases). Germline assignment: CDR1 SEHNR and CDR2 FQNEAQ (reference sequence). V gave up 1 base and J gave up 0 bases, with 13 bases separating them. The CDR3 is 16 amino acids. The CDR3 loop reads CASSLVGGKVSYEQYF. CDR3 bases: TGTGCCAGCAGCTTAGTCGGAGGGAAGGTCTCCTACGAGCAGTACTTC. Combining the CDR3 with reference TRBV7-9 and TRBJ2-7 gives the whole variable domain DTGVSQNPRHKITKRGQNVTFRCDPISEHNRLYWYRQTLGQGPEFLTYFQNEAQLEKSRLLSDRFSAERPKGSFSTLEIQRTEQGDSAMYLCASSLVGGKVSYEQYFGPGTRLTVT.

The V and J genes are TRBV7-9 and TRBJ2-1; D ambiguous. Trimming took off 3 bases at V and 8 bases at J, with 14 bases between the two ends. From germline, CDR1 is SEHNR and CDR2 FQNEAQ (reference sequence). CDR3 length: 14 residues. The CDR3 DNA sequence: TGTGCCAGCAGCTTTTCAGAGGATCGGGATGAGCAGTTCTTC. This codes for CASSFSEDRDEQFF.

Written as DNA, the CDR3 is TGTGCCAGCAGTTACTCTAATACAAGGGCCAACTATGGCTACACCTTC. It encodes CASSYSNTRANYGYTF. This chain uses TRBV6-6 with TRBJ1-2; D gene ambiguous. The V gene lost 0 bases and the J gene lost 2 bases, with 13 bases spanning the gap. CDR3 length equals 16 residues. Per germline, CDR1 MNHNY and CDR2 SVGAGI (reference sequence).

The genes are TRBV13 and TRBJ2-7; 10 nucleotides agree with TRBD2. The germline gives CDR1 PRHDT, CDR2 FYEKMQ (reference sequence). With 4 bases clipped from V and 0 bases from J, the junction kept 3 bases outside the gene matches. The CDR3 runs to 15 residues. Here the CDR3 reads CASSYPSGGSYEQYF. DNA for the CDR3: TGTGCCAGCAGCTACCCTAGCGGGGGCTCCTACGAGCAGTACTTC.

The rearrangement links TRBV4-1 to TRBJ1-1; D is unresolved. Trimming pared 1 base from V and 5 bases from J, leaving 14 bases between. The germline CDR1 and CDR2 sequences are MGHRA and YSYEKL. This CDR3 comprises 15 residues. The CDR3 DNA reads as TGCGCCAGCAGCCAAGGGATGGGGATTCCGACTGAAGCTTTCTTT. Its translation is CASSQGMGIPTEAFF.

The genes are TRBV7-8 and TRBJ1-1; TRBD1 agrees at 7 bases. The junction had 2 bases not matched to a gene; V was cut back by 0 bases and J by 4 bases. CDR3 length: 14 residues. Germline CDR1 and CDR2: SGHVS and FQNEAQ. For the CDR3, the DNA is TGTGCCAGCAGCTTAGCAGGACAGGCCACTGAAGCTTTCTTT. Amino acid sequence: CASSLAGQATEAFF.

The chain uses TRBV7-2 and TRBJ1-3; D possibly corresponds to TRBD1 (5 bases). There are 15 residues in the CDR3. The V end lost 8 bases, the J end lost 7 bases, and 21 bases lay between the germline ends. Germline V gives CDR1 SGHTA, CDR2 FQGNSA. The CDR3 region is CASPPEQGGSNTIYF. CDR3 DNA: TGTGCCAGCCCACCTGAGCAGGGTGGCTCCAACACCATATATTTT.

In the case of this clone: Distinct nucleotide sequences in the sample also encode this CDR3. CDR3 coding DNA: TGTGCCAGCAGTGTGTCCGGGCACAATCAGCCCCAGCATTTT. It codes for CASSVSGHNQPQHF. V and J are TRBV6-1 and TRBJ1-5; no clear D gene. Germline V CDR1 and CDR2: MNHNS, SASEGT. This CDR3 spans 14 amino acids. V was trimmed by 4 bases and J by 3 bases, leaving 10 bases between them.

The gene calls are TRBV5-1 and TRBJ1-2, with TRBD1 matching over 7 bases. CDR1 and CDR2 from the germline V gene are SGHRS and YFSETQ. The CDR3 is made up of 14 amino acids. The trim removed 0 bases at V and 6 bases at J, leaving 5 bases unmatched. CDR3 sequence (DNA): TGCGCCAGCAGCTTGGCCAGGGGGTCGGATGGCTACACCTTC. It yields the protein CASSLARGSDGYTF.

This sequence joins TRBV18 and TRBJ2-7; D remains ambiguous. CDR1 is KGHSH and CDR2 is LQKENI in the germline V gene. This CDR3 spans 11 amino acids. Trimming cost V 5 bases and J 4 bases, with 6 bases left between them. This CDR3 is CASSTEYEQYF. In DNA form, the CDR3 reads TGTGCCAGCTCAACAGAGTACGAGCAGTACTTC.

In the case of this clone: Other DNA variants within this sample encode the same CDR3. The rearrangement joins TRBV7-2 to TRBJ2-1; 14 nucleotides match TRBD2. Germline CDR1 SGHTA, CDR2 FQGNSA. Unmatched junction bases numbered 3, after V lost 5 bases and J lost 6 bases. The length of the CDR3 is 15 residues. As DNA, the CDR3 is TGTGCCAGCAGCCTCGGGACTAGCGGGAGCAATGAGCAGTTCTTC. Protein sequence: CASSLGTSGSNEQFF. Drawing the rest from reference TRBV7-2 and TRBJ2-1, the complete variable domain is GAGVSQSPSNKVTEKGKDVELRCDPISGHTALYWYRQSLGQGLEFLIYFQGNSAPDKSGLPSDRFSAERTGGSVSTLTIQRTQQEDSAVYLCASSLGTSGSNEQFFGPGTRLTVL.

This clone showed up just a few times. The chain uses TRBV2 and TRBJ1-1, with 9 positions matching TRBD1. J lost 5 bases, V lost 6 bases, and 4 bases had no gene match. Germline V gives CDR1 SNHLY, CDR2 FYNNEI. The CDR3 extends over 13 amino acids. The CDR3 spells CASRRTGATEAFF. The CDR3 nucleotides are TGTGCCAGCAGGAGGACAGGGGCTACTGAAGCTTTCTTT.

The V and J genes are TRBV27 and TRBJ2-1, with D hard to call. V was clipped by 5 bases and J by 2 bases, with 13 bases between them. Germline loops: CDR1 MNHEY, CDR2 SMNVEV (reference sequence). This CDR3 has 15 residues. The CDR3 here is CASSQLALTYNEQFF. DNA of the CDR3: TGTGCCAGCAGTCAGCTGGCCCTAACCTACAATGAGCAGTTCTTC.

The chain is built from TRBV5-1 and TRBJ2-1, with TRBD2 matching 10 bases. V lost 5 bases and J lost 2; bases outside the gene matches: 16. The germline V gene has CDR1 SGHRS and CDR2 YFSETQ. The CDR3 spans 19 residues. The CDR3 DNA reads TGCGCCAGCAGAACAGCGGGAGGGCCGAGGTTATCGGCCTACAATGAGCAGTTCTTC. It translates to CASRTAGGPRLSAYNEQFF.

This sequence joins TRBV5-1 and TRBJ2-5; TRBD1 matches 7 bases. Germline lookup yields CDR1 SGHRS and CDR2 YFSETQ. The junction had 9 bases not matched to a gene; V was cut back by 3 bases and J by 4 bases. The CDR3 totals 15 residues. The CDR3 coding sequence is TGCGCCAGCAGCTGGGGTGAGGGACAGCGAGAGACCCAGTACTTC. Protein sequence: CASSWGEGQRETQYF.